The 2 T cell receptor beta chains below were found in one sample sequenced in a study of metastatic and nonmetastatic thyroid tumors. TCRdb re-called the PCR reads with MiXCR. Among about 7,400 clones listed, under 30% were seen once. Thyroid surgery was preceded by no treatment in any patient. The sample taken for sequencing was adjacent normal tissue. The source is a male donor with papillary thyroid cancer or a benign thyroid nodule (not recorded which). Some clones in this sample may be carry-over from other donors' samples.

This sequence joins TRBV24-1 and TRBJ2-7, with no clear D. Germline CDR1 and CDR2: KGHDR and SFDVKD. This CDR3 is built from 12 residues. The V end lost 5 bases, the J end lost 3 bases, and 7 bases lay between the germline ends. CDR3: CATSGGSYEQYF. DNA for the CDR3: TGTGCCACCAGTGGAGGCAGCTACGAGCAGTACTTC.

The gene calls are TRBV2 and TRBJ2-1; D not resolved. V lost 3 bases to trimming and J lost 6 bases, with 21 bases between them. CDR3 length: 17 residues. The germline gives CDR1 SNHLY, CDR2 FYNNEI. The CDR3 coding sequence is TGTGCCAGCAGTGACCCCCTTTCGGACGGTCCCCGCAATGAGCAGTTCTTC. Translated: CASSDPLSDGPRNEQFF.